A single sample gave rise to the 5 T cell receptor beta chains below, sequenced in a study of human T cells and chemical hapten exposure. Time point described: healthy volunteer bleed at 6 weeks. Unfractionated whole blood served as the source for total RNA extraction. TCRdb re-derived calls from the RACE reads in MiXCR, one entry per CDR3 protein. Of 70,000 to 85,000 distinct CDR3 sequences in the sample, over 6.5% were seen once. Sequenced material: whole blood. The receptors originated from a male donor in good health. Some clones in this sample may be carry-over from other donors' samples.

The CDR3 DNA reads as TGTGCCAGCAGCGTAGAAGGAGCCGGTGGGGCCAAAGAGACCCAGTACTTC. It encodes CASSVEGAGGAKETQYF. J is TRBJ2-5 and V is TRBV9; TRBD1 might be the D (5 bases). Germline V gene sequence: CDR1 SGDLS, CDR2 YYNGEE. V dropped 0 bases and J dropped 3 bases, with 18 bases sitting between them. This CDR3 region has 17 residues.

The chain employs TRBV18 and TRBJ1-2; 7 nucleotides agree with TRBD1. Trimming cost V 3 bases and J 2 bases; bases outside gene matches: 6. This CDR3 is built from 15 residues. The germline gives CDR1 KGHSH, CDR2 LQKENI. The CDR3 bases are TGTGCCAGCTCACCCCTGGGACAGTCAAACTATGGCTACACCTTC. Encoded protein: CASSPLGQSNYGYTF.

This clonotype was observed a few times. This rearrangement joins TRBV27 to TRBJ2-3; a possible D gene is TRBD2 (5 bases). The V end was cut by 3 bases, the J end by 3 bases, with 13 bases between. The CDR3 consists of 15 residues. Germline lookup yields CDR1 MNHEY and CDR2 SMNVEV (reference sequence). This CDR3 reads CASSFRGDGTDTQYF. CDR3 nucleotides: TGTGCCAGCAGTTTCCGGGGAGATGGGACAGATACGCAGTATTTT.

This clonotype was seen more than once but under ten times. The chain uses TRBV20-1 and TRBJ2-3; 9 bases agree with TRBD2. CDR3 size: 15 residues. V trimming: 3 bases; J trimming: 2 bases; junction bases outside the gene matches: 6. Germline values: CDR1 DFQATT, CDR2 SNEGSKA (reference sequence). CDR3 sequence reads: CSASDLAGITDTQYF. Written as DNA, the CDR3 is TGCAGTGCTAGTGACCTAGCGGGGATCACAGATACGCAGTATTTT.

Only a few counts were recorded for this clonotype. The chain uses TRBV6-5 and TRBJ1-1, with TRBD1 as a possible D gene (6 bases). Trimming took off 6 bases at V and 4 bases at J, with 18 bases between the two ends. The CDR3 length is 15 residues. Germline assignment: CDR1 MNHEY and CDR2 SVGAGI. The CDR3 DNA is TGTGCCAGCAGCCCCGGGACACGGGAGGTCACTGAAGCTTTCTTT. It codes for CASSPGTREVTEAFF.